Listed here are 13 T cell receptor beta chains from one sample, sequenced in a study of blood T cells in healthy people across ages. A second 7 to 11 cycle PCR used barcoded and J-beta primers. TCRdb recomputed calls from the 5' RACE reads with MiXCR, one row per CDR3 protein. Of over a million distinct CDR3 sequences in the sample, 25% are singletons; the top ten hold 0.75%. This same sample was also taken into another study, of T cells of mothers and their children.

Specimen: blood. The receptor set was obtained from a girl aged 2-10 years in good health.

This clonotype has only a few counts. The genes are TRBV4-1 and TRBJ2-7; D remains unclear. Germline CDR1 and CDR2: MGHRA and YSYEKL. The CDR3 has 14 amino acids. V lost 4 bases and J lost 0, with 10 bases in between. The CDR3 is CASSPSVSSYEQYF. The CDR3 bases are TGCGCCAGCAGCCCCTCGGTGAGCTCCTACGAGCAGTACTTC.

The sample holds many counts of this clonotype. V is TRBV7-2 and J is TRBJ2-7; perhaps TRBD1 as D (5 bases). This CDR3 has 13 residues. The germline CDR1 and CDR2 sequences are SGHTA and FQGNSA. The V and J ends lost 4 bases and 3 bases respectively, with 10 bases between them. The CDR3 sequence is CASSSPDIYEQYF. CDR3 coding DNA: TGTGCCAGCAGCTCCCCGGACATCTACGAGCAGTACTTC.

This clonotype was counted a few times. The rearrangement links TRBV20-1 to TRBJ1-4; no clear D. The CDR3 consists of 17 residues. V was clipped by 3 bases and J by 2 bases, with 19 bases between them. Looked up from germline, CDR1 is DFQATT and CDR2 is SNEGSKA (reference sequence). The CDR3 protein is CSAREQEPKGTNEKLFF. CDR3 DNA sequence: TGCAGTGCTAGGGAGCAGGAGCCAAAAGGGACTAATGAAAAACTGTTTTTT.

The rearrangement joins TRBV10-3 to TRBJ2-5, with a possible D match to TRBD2 (5 bases). The germline gives CDR1 ENHRY, CDR2 SYGVKD. The CDR3 has 15 residues. The ends were cut back, 11 bases at V and 2 bases at J, with 21 bases in the middle. CDR3 amino acids: CAVGILKRLQETQYF. The CDR3 DNA reads TGTGCCGTCGGGATCCTAAAAAGGCTACAAGAGACCCAGTACTTC.

The gene calls are TRBV6-6 and TRBJ2-5; 9 nucleotides match TRBD2. V shed 6 bases and J 5 bases; nucleotides not matched to a gene: 13. This CDR3 is built from 16 residues. From germline, CDR1 is MNHNY and CDR2 SVGAGI (reference sequence). CDR3 sequence reads: CASRHGTSPIVETQYF. The CDR3 DNA reads as TGTGCCAGCAGACACGGGACTAGCCCAATCGTGGAGACCCAGTACTTC.

The CDR3 sequence is CASSPEPTGNGNTIYF. DNA of the CDR3: TGCGCCAGCAGCCCAGAACCGACAGGGAACGGAAACACCATATATTTT. The rearrangement uses TRBV4-1 and TRBJ1-3; 7 positions agree with TRBD1. With 4 bases clipped from V and 4 bases from J, the junction kept 10 bases outside the gene matches. Looked up from germline, CDR1 is MGHRA and CDR2 is YSYEKL. The CDR3 totals 16 residues.

There are a few counts of this clonotype. The genes are TRBV29-1 and TRBJ2-3, with D possibly being TRBD1 (5 bases). The DNA end is a closer match to TRBJ1-5, so the J assignment may be wrong. Germline V gene lookup returns CDR1 SQVTM and CDR2 ANQGSEA. This CDR3 is built from 14 residues. The chain's CDR3 is CSVGTSGSTDTQHF. CDR3 coding DNA: TGCAGCGTCGGGACTAGCGGGAGCACAGATACGCAGCATTTT.

This clonotype was counted a few times. The genes are TRBV13 and TRBJ1-1, with D maybe TRBD1 (5 bases). The CDR3 runs 12 residues. The V and J ends lost 8 bases and 1 base respectively, with 8 bases between them. The germline V gene encodes CDR1 PRHDT and CDR2 FYEKMQ (reference sequence). The CDR3, as DNA: TGTGCCAGCTTGGGGCAGAACACTGAAGCTTTCTTT. Its translation: CASLGQNTEAFF.

The chain carries TRBV12-3 or TRBV12-4 and TRBJ1-4; the D gene is possibly TRBD1 (5 bases). V was pared by 6 bases and J by 3 bases, with 14 bases between. This CDR3 contains 15 residues. The CDR3 here is CASSSKGLANEKLFF. CDR3 DNA sequence: TGTGCCAGCAGCTCCAAGGGACTGGCTAATGAAAAACTGTTTTTT.

The chain links TRBV2 to TRBJ1-2, with D perhaps TRBD1 (6 bases). The V and J ends lost 3 bases and 1 base respectively, with 18 bases between them. This CDR3 has 17 residues. Germline assignment: CDR1 SNHLY and CDR2 FYNNEI. The chain's CDR3 is CASSDVGGHLYNYGYTF. In nucleotides, the CDR3 is TGTGCCAGCAGTGACGTGGGGGGCCACCTTTATAACTATGGCTACACCTTC. The full variable domain, its missing parts supplied by reference TRBV2 and TRBJ1-2, is EPEVTQTPSHQVTQMGQEVILRCVPISNHLYFYWYRQILGQKVEFLVSFYNNEISEKSEIFDDQFSVERPDGSNFTLKIRSTKLEDSAMYFCASSDVGGHLYNYGYTFGSGTRLTVV.

This rearrangement joins TRBV12-3 or TRBV12-4 to TRBJ2-5; D ambiguous. Trimming shortened V by 8 bases and J by 5 bases, and 15 bases separated the two germline ends. This CDR3 has 13 amino acids. CDR3 loop: CASQTSPAETQYF. CDR3 bases: TGTGCCAGCCAAACGTCGCCGGCGGAGACCCAGTACTTC.

The V call is TRBV29-1, the J call TRBJ1-2; the D is unclear. Germline V gene sequence: CDR1 SQVTM, CDR2 ANQGSEA. CDR3 length: 12 amino acids. V lost 4 bases, J lost 6 bases, and 12 bases lay in between. This CDR3 reads CSVGNPRDGYTF. The CDR3 nucleotides read TGCAGCGTTGGGAACCCCCGGGATGGCTACACCTTC.

The rearrangement links TRBV18 to TRBJ2-2; D unresolved. Trimming left V 3 bases short and J 3 bases short, with 20 bases between. The germline gives CDR1 KGHSH, CDR2 LQKENI. The CDR3 loop spans 18 amino acids. This CDR3 reads CASSPLGQNPPYTGELFF. DNA for the CDR3: TGTGCCAGCTCACCTCTAGGCCAGAATCCACCCTACACCGGGGAGCTGTTTTTT.